This T cell receptor (beta chain) was observed in a study of shared clonotypes between healthy human individuals. Overall study context: Aged 18 to 49, the donors were a couple of women and a few men.

The CDR3 sequence is 14 residues long. Per the germline V gene, CDR1 is GTSNPN and CDR2 is SVGIG (reference sequence). V trimming: 2 bases; J trimming: 3 bases; junction bases outside the gene matches: 7. Some clones are missing from TCRdb's copy, which holds only in-frame ones; the method was immunoSEQ multiplex PCR. The repertoire includes hundreds of thousands of clones, 60% to 85% of them detected once, and roughly 13% sits in the top ten. This sequence was found in a woman aged 40 to 50 in good health. Some clones in this sample may be carry-over from other donors' samples. The chain carries TRBV30 and TRBJ2-7, with 7 nucleotides matching TRBD1. Sequencing used PBMCs. The CDR3 reads CAWSQGAGGYEQYF. The CDR3 bases are TGTGCCTGGAGTCAAGGGGCAGGGGGCTACGAGCAGTACTTC. Variable domain in full (rest from reference TRBV30 and TRBJ2-7): SQTIHQWPATLVQPVGSPLSLECTVEGTSNPNLYWYRQAAGRGLQLLFYSVGIGQISSEVPQNLSASRPQDRQFILSSKKLLLSDSGFYLCAWSQGAGGYEQYFGPGTRLTVT.